The rows below give T cell receptor beta chains drawn from one sample of a study of control samples from healthy donors and cancer patients. TCRdb keeps only in-frame clones here, not all; method: immunoSEQ multiplex PCR. The sample includes fewer than 20,000 clones, 70% to 90% of them seen just once. The sequencing sample was made of PBMCs. These receptors came from a man between 60 and 75 years old with head and neck cancer. Both conserved end residues are part of each CDR3. A D gene is named only where the DNA matches it firmly. Part of the rows lack a size; the others show once, few, many or a class for expanded clones.

NA	TRBV9	TRBD2	TRBJ2-5	CASSVGRASGGTETQYF
NA	TRBV7-2	NA	TRBJ1-1	CASSLRTKNTEAFF
NA	TRBV10-3	TRBD1	TRBJ1-2	CAIGQGYGYTF
once	TRBV7-9	TRBD1	TRBJ2-7	CASSLAGQASYEQYF
NA	TRBV5-6	NA	TRBJ2-7	CASSFPGGPHDEQYF
NA	TRBV11-2	NA	TRBJ2-1	CASSFRATYNEQFF
NA	TRBV6-5	NA	TRBJ1-2	CASIPGDQPYGYTF
once	TRBV18	NA	TRBJ2-1	CASSPSPINNEQFF
NA	TRBV10-3	TRBD1	TRBJ2-5	CAIRGTAQETQYF
NA	TRBV14	NA	TRBJ1-2	CASSQDKIYGYTF
NA	TRBV7-9	NA	TRBJ2-3	CASSGTGGTSTDTQYF
NA	TRBV27	NA	TRBJ2-7	CASSSGPLYHEQYF
once	TRBV18	TRBD1	TRBJ1-6	CASSPRGTGQQNSPLHF
once	TRBV28	TRBD1	TRBJ1-1	CASSPRGTGGGTEAFF